The present T cell receptor beta chain was sequenced within a study of shared clonotypes between healthy human individuals. On the study more broadly: A couple of women and a few men aged 18 to 49 served as donors.

With respect to this clone: The antigen is unknown.

The naive CD8 subset, CD45RO-negative cells positively selected for CCR7, excluded terminally differentiated effector memory CD45RA+ cells. The germline V and J ends were trimmed by 3 bases and 5 bases, with 8 bases remaining between them. Per germline, CDR1 SGHVS and CDR2 FNYEAQ. The CDR3 totals 13 residues. A deep-level run was used for the assay. This table comes from immunoSEQ multiplex PCR, and its TCRdb copy is limited to in-frame clones, with some not included. Of about 800,000 clones listed, 96% are singletons. Regarding the study as a whole: Richness estimates generally favored naive over memory subsets.

The chain uses TRBV7-6 and TRBJ2-1; D remains ambiguous. This sequence was found in a man aged 30 to 39 in good health. The sample consisted of naive CD8+ T cells sorted from blood. The CDR3 bases are TGTGCCAGCAGCTTTACTGCAGACAATGAGCAGTTCTTC. As protein: CASSFTADNEQFF.